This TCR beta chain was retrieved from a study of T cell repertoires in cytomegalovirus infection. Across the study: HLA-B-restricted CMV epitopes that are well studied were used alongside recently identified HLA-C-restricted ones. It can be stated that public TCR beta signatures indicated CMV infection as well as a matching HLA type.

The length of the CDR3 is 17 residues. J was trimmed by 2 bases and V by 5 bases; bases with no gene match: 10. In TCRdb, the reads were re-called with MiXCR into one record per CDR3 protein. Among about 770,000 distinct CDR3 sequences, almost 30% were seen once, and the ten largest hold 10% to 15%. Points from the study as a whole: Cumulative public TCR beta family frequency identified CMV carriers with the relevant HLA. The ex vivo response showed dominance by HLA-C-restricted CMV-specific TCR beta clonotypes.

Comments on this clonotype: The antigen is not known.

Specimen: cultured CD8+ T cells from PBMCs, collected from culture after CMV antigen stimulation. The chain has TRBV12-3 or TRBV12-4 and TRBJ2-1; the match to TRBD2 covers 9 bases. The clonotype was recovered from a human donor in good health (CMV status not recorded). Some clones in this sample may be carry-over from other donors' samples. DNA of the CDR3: TGTGCCAGCAGTACCCGAGCGGGGGGCGGTACCTACAATGAGCAGTTCTTC. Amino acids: CASSTRAGGGTYNEQFF.